The text below deals with one T cell receptor beta chain. Its cognate antigen is unknown. The sample has other DNA sequences that encode this CDR3 too. It was into CD45RA+ naive and CD45RA-negative memory subsets that the CD4+ cells were split. The V segment lost 4 bases and the J segment 7 bases; nucleotides outside the gene matches: 3. CDR1 and CDR2 (germline): SGHNT, YYREEE (reference sequence). CDR3 length equals 12 residues. The record originates from a study of shared clonotypes between healthy human individuals. Study at large: Each donor's CD4 naive and CD4 memory cells filled three plates apiece, CD8 naive two, and CD8 memory one.

Study-level points and caveats: Across a handful of donors, naive CD4 shared roughly 5%, naive CD8 under 4%, memory CD4 roughly 2.2%, memory CD8 about 0.4%.

The data were produced by immunoSEQ multiplex PCR, yet TCRdb's version contains in-frame clones alone and is incomplete. Here the sample spans a few million clones, approximately 94% being singletons. The gene calls are TRBV5-4 and TRBJ1-2; TRBD1 matches at 8 bases. The sample comprised naive CD4+ T cells sorted from blood. Regarding subset: CD45RA+ positively selected. This TCR derives from a man younger than 35 in good health. CDR3 nucleotides: TGTGCCAGCAGCCCACAGGGGGGTGGCTACACCTTC. It encodes CASSPQGGGYTF. Full variable domain (missing parts from reference TRBV5-4 and TRBJ1-2): ETGVTQSPTHLIKTRGQQVTLRCSSQSGHNTVSWYQQALGQGPQFIFQYYREEENGRGNFPPRFSGLQFPNYSSELNVNALELDDSALYLCASSPQGGGYTFGSGTRLTVV.